The T cell receptor (beta chain) under discussion was sequenced for a study of T cells expressing NK-cell markers. Overall study: In the group of eight sequenced donors, seven were HCMV-seropositive and one was seronegative.

CDR1 SGHTA and CDR2 FQGNSA come from the germline V gene. CDR3 length equals 13 residues. TCRdb reanalyzed the 5' RACE reads and collapses them to one entry per CDR3 protein, without DNA. Its table records roughly 160,000 distinct CDR3 sequences. The receptor was derived from a woman between 18 and 70 years old in good health. The sample consisted of blood T cells: a sorted CD56 or NKG2C T cell subset, CD4+ or CD8+ T cells, or bulk PBMC T cells (not recorded which). The genes are TRBV7-2 and TRBJ1-5. The CDR3 here is CASSFGVGQPQHF.